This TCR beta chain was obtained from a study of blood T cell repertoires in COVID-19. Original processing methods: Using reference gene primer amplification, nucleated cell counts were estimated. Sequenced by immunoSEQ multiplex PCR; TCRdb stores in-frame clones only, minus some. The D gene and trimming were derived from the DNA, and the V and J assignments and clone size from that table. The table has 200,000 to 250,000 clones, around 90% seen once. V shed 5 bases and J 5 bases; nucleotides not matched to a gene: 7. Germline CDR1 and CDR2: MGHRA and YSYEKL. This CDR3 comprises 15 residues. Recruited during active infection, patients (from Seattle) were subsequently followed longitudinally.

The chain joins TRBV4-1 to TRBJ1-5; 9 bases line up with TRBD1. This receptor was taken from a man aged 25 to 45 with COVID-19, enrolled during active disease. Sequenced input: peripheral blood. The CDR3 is CASSFPGQGDQPQHF. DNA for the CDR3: TGCGCCAGCAGCTTCCCGGGACAGGGTGATCAGCCCCAGCATTTT.